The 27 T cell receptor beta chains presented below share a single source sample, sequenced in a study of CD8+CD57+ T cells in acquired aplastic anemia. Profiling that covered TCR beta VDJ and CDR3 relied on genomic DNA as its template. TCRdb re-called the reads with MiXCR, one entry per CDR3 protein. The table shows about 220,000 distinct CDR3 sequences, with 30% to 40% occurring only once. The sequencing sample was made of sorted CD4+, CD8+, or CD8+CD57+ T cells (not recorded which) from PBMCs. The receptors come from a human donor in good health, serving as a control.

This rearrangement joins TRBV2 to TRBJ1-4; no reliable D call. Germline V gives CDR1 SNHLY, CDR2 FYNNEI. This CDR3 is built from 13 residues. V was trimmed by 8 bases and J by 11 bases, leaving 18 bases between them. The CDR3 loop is CASVGHGLAKLFF. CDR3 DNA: TGTGCCAGCGTCGGGCACGGCCTAGCGAAACTGTTTTTT.

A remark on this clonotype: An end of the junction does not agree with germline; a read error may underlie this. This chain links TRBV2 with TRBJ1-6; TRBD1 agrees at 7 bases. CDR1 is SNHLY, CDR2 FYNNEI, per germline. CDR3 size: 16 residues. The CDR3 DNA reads TGTGCCGGCAGTGAAGCGACGACAGGGTGCCGGTCACCCCTCCACTTT. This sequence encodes CAGSEATTGCRSPLHF.

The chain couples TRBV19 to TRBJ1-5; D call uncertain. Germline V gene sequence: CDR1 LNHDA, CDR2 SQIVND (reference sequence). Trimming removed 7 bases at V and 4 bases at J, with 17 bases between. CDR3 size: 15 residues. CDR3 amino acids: CASTYGGLTNQPQHF. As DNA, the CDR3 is TGTGCCAGTACCTATGGCGGACTTACAAATCAGCCCCAGCATTTT.

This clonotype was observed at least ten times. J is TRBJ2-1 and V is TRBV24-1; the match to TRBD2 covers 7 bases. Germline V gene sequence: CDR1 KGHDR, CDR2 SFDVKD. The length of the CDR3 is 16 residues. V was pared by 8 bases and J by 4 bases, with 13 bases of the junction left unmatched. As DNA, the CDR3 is TGTGCCACCAATGAACCCACTAGCGAGGAATACAATGAGCAGTTCTTC. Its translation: CATNEPTSEEYNEQFF.

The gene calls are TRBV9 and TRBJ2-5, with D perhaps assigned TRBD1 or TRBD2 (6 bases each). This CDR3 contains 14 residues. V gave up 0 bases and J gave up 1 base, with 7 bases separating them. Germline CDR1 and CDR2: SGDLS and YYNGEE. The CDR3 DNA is TGTGCCAGCAGCGTAGAGGGGGGCCAAGAGACCCAGTACTTC. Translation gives CASSVEGGQETQYF.

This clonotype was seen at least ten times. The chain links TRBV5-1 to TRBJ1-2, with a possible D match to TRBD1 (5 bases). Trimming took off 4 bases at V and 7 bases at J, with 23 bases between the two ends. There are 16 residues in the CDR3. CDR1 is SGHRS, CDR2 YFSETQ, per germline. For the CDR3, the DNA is TGCGCCAGCAGCCTGCTGGGCGGGGCCCAGGCTGGTGGCTACACCTTC. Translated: CASSLLGGAQAGGYTF.

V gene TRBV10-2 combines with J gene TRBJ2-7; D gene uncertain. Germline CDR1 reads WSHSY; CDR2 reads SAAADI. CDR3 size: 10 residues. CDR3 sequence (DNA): TGCCCCCTATGGTCAGACGAGCAGTACTTC. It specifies CPLWSDEQYF.

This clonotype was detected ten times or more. CDR3 in DNA: TGCAGTGCTCATTCCCGGGACAGGGGACAGGGCTACACCTTC. Amino acids: CSAHSRDRGQGYTF. The chain is built from TRBV20-1 and TRBJ1-2, with 10 bases that match TRBD1. The V gene's germline CDR1 is DFQATT and CDR2 SNEGSKA (reference sequence). The junction had 11 bases not matched to a gene; V was cut back by 5 bases and J by 8 bases. The CDR3 runs to 14 residues.

The CDR3 region is CASSLAETSNNEQFF. In DNA, the CDR3 is TGCGCCAGCAGCTTGGCCGAGACTAGTAACAATGAGCAGTTCTTC. The chain joins TRBV5-1 to TRBJ2-1, with TRBD2 as a possible D gene (6 bases). V lost 0 bases and J 5 bases, leaving 12 bases between the germline ends. Germline V gives CDR1 SGHRS, CDR2 YFSETQ. The CDR3 length is 15 residues.

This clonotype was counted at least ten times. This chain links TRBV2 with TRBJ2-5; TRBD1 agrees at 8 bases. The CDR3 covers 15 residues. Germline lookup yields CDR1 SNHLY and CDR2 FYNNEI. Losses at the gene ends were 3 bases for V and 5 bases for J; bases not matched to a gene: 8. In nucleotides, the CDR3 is TGTGCCAGCAGTGATTGGGCAGGGGGCCCGGAGACCCAGTACTTC. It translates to CASSDWAGGPETQYF.

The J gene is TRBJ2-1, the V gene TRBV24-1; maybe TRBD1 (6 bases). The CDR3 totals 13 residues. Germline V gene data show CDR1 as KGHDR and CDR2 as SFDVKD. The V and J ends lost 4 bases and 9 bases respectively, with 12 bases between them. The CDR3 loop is CATSEPDSGEQFF. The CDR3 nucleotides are TGTGCCACCAGTGAACCGGACAGTGGTGAGCAGTTCTTC.

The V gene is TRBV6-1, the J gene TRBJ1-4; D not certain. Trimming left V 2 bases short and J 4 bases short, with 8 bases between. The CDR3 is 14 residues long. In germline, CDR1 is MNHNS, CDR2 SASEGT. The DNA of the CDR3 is TGTGCCAGCAGTGAACAACTGATTAATGAAAAACTGTTTTTT. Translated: CASSEQLINEKLFF.

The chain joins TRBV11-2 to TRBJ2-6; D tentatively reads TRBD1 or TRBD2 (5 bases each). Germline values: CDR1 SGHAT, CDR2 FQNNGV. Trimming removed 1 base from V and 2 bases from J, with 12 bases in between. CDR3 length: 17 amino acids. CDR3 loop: CASSLVAGSTGANVLTF. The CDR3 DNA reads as TGTGCCAGCAGCTTAGTTGCAGGGAGTACTGGGGCCAACGTCCTGACTTTC.

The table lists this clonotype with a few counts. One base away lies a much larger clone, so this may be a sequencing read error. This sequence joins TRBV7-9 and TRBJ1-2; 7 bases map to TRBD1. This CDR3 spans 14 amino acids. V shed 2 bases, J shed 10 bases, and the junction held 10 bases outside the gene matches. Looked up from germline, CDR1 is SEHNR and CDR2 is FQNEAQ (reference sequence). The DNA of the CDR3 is TGTGCCAGCAGCTTAAACAGGGGTGAAAGTGACTACACCTTC. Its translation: CASSLNRGESDYTF.

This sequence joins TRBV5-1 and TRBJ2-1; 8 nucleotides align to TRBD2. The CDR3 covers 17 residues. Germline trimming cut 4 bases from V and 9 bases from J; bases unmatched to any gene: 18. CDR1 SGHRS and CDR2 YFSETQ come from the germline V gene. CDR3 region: CASSRRAGATPGGEQFF. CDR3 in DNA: TGCGCCAGCAGCAGAAGAGCGGGAGCTACACCGGGAGGTGAGCAGTTCTTC.

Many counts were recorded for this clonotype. CDR3 nucleotides: TGTGCCAGCAGCTCCCGCCCTAGACAGGGTTGGAGCGGCTACACCTTC. Encoded protein: CASSSRPRQGWSGYTF. The V gene is TRBV7-2, the J gene TRBJ1-2; 7 nucleotides align to TRBD1. Per the germline V gene, CDR1 is SGHTA and CDR2 is FQGNSA. This CDR3 has 16 amino acids. The V and J ends lost 4 bases and 8 bases, in that order; junction bases with no gene match: 16.

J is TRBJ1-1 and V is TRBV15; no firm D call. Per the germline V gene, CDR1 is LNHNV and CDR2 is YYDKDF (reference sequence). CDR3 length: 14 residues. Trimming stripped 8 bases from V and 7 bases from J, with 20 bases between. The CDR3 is CATALVVRRFEAFF. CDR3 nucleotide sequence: TGTGCCACCGCCCTAGTGGTGCGACGCTTTGAAGCTTTCTTT. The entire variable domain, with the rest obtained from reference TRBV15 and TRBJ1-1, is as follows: DAMVIQNPRYQVTQFGKPVTLSCSQTLNHNVMYWYQQKSSQAPKLLFHYYDKDFNNEADTPDNFQSRRPNTSFCFLDIRSPGLGDTAMYLCATALVVRRFEAFFGQGTRLTVV.

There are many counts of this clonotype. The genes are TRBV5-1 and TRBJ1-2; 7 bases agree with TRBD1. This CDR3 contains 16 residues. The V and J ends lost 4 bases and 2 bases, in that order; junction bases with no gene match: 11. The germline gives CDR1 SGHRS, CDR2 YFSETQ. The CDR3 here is CASSPIMTGNNYGYTF. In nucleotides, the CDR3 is TGCGCCAGCAGCCCGATCATGACAGGGAACAACTATGGCTACACCTTC.

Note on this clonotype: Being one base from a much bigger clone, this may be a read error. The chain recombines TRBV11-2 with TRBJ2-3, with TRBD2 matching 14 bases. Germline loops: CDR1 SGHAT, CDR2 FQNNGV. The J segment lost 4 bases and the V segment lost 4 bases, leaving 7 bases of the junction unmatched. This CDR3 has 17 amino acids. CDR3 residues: CASSSGLAGETADTQYF. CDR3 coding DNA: TGTGCCAGCAGCTCGGGACTAGCGGGGGAAACCGCAGATACGCAGTATTTT.

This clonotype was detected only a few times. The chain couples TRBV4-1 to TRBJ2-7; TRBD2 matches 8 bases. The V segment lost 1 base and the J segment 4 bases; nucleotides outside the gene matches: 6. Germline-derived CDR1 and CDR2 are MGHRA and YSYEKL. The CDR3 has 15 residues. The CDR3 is CASSQVGRGDYEQYF. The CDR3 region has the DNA TGCGCCAGCAGCCAAGTGGGGCGGGGGGATTACGAGCAGTACTTC.

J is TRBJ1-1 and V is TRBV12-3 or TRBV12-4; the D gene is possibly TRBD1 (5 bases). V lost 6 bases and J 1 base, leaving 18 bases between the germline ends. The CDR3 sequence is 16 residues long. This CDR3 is CASRPGLWGSNTEAFF. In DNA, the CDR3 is TGTGCCAGCAGACCCGGGTTATGGGGGTCGAACACTGAAGCTTTCTTT.

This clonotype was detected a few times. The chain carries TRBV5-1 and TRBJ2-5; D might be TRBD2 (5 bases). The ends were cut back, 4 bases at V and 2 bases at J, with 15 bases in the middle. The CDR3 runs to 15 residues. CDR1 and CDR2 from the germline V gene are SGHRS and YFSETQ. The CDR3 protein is CASSPELDWQETQYF. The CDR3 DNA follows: TGCGCCAGCAGCCCCGAACTAGACTGGCAAGAGACCCAGTACTTC.

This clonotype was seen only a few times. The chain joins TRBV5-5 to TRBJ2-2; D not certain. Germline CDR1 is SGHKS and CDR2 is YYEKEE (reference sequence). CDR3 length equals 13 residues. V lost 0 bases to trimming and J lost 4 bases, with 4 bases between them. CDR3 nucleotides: TGTGCCAGCAGCTTGGGCTTCACCGGGGAGCTGTTTTTT. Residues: CASSLGFTGELFF.

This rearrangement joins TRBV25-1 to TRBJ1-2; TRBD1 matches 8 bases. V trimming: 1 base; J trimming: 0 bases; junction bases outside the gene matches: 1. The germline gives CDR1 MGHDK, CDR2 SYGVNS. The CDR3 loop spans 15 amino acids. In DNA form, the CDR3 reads TGTGCCAGCAGTGAATGGGACAGGTCTAACTATGGCTACACCTTC. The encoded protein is CASSEWDRSNYGYTF.

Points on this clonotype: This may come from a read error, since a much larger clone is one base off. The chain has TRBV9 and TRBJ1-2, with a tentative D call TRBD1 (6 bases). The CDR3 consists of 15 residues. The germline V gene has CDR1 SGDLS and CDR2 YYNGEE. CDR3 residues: CASLKGGGDNYDYTF. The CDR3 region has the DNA TGTGCCAGCCTTAAGGGGGGGGGCGACAACTATGACTACACCTTC.

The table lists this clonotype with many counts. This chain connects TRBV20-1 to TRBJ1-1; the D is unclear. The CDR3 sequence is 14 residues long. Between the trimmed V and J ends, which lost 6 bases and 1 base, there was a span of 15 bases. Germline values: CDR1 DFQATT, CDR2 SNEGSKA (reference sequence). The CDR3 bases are TGCAGTGCGCCCGATTTGACGGGGAACACTGAAGCTTTCTTT. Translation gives CSAPDLTGNTEAFF.

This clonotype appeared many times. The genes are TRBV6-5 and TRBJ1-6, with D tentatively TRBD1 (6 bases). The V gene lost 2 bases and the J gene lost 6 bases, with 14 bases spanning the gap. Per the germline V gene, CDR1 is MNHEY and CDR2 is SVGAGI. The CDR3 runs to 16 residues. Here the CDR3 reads CASSYLGGKGNSPLHF. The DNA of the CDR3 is TGTGCCAGCAGTTACCTAGGGGGTAAAGGTAATTCACCCCTCCACTTT.